This T cell receptor beta chain was recovered during a study of cytomegalovirus exposure and HLA in healthy donors. V gave up 1 base and J gave up 4 bases, with 15 bases separating them. Per the germline V gene, CDR1 is SGHAT and CDR2 is FQNNGV. The CDR3 contains 16 residues. With 60 Vbeta and 13 Jbeta primers, the PCR was carried out. Generated by immunoSEQ multiplex PCR, the TCRdb table keeps only in-frame clones and is missing some. The sample gives approximately 120,000 clones, about 78% of which show up once; approximately 3.8% is in the top ten. The clonotype comes from a man aged 30-40 years in good health and CMV-seronegative. Sequencing input: PBMCs. The rearrangement links TRBV11-2 to TRBJ2-3; a weak D match, TRBD2 (6 bases). CDR3 in DNA: TGTGCCAGCAGCTTAGTGGTTGGGACTTTAGCAGATACGCAGTATTTT. Protein product: CASSLVVGTLADTQYF. The whole variable domain, filled in from reference TRBV11-2 and TRBJ2-3, reads EAGVAQSPRYKIIEKRQSVAFWCNPISGHATLYWYQQILGQGPKLLIQFQNNGVVDDSQLPKDRFSAERLKGVDSTLKIQPAKLEDSAVYLCASSLVVGTLADTQYFGPGTRLTVL.